One and the same sample provided the 3 T cell receptor beta chains below, sequenced in a study of CD8+CD57+ T cells in acquired aplastic anemia. TCR beta VDJ combinations and CDR3 sequences were profiled from genomic DNA. TCRdb ran MiXCR on the reads and lists one entry per CDR3 protein. The repertoire holds 150,000 to 200,000 distinct CDR3 sequences, with about three fifths as singletons. Source material: sorted CD4+, CD8+, or CD8+CD57+ T cells (not recorded which) from PBMCs. These receptors originate from a human donor with severe aplastic anemia or a healthy control (not recorded which).

The rearrangement uses TRBV5-4 and TRBJ1-1; D is undetermined. Trimming pared 2 bases from V and 6 bases from J, leaving 14 bases between. This CDR3 is built from 14 residues. The germline V gene encodes CDR1 SGHNT and CDR2 YYREEE (reference sequence). The DNA of the CDR3 is TGTGCCAGCAGCTTAGAAACGGGAAGGGCTGAAGCTTTCTTT. Protein product: CASSLETGRAEAFF.

V and J are TRBV19 and TRBJ1-1; 7 bases fit TRBD1. Germline loops: CDR1 LNHDA, CDR2 SQIVND (reference sequence). V trimming: 9 bases; J trimming: 3 bases; junction bases outside the gene matches: 7. This CDR3 has 13 amino acids. CDR3 nucleotide sequence: TGTGCCAGCCAACAGGGGCCGGACACTGAAGCTTTCTTT. Its protein is CASQQGPDTEAFF.

The table lists this clonotype with a count of one. The chain employs TRBV5-4 and TRBJ1-5, with a possible D match to TRBD1 (6 bases). Germline-derived CDR1 and CDR2 are SGHNT and YYREEE (reference sequence). Trimming removed 4 bases from V and 1 base from J, with 9 bases in between. The CDR3 is 14 residues long. The CDR3 nucleotides are TGTGCCAGCAGCGGGGGACACAGCAATCAGCCCCAGCATTTT. Protein sequence: CASSGGHSNQPQHF.